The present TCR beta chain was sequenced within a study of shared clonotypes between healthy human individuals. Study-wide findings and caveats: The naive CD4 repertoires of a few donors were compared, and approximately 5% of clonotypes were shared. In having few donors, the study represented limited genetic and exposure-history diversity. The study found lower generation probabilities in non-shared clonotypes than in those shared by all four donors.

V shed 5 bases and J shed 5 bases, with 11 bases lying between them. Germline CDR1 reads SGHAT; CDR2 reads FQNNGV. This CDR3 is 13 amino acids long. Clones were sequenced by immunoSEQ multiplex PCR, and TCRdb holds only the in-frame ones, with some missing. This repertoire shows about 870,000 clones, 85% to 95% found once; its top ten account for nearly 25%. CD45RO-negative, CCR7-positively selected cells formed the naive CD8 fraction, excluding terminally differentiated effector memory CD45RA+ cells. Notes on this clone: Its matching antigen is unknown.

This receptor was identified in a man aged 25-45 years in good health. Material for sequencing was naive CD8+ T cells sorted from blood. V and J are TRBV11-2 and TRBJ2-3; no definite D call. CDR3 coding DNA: TGTGCCAGCAGCCCTACTGATGGAGATACGCAGTATTTT. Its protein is CASSPTDGDTQYF.